The rows below give T cell receptor beta chains drawn from one sample of a study of human T cells and chemical hapten exposure. Via MiXCR, TCRdb re-called the RACE reads, giving one row per CDR3 protein. The sample lists 180,000 or so distinct CDR3 sequences, around 22% occurring once. The material was whole blood, obtained in connection with sensitization to the hapten diphenylcyclopropenone (DPC). These receptors were taken from a woman in her forties or fifties with alopecia areata. Some clones in this sample may be carry-over from other donors' samples. Both conserved end residues are part of each CDR3. The D gene is left open where the match is weak. Not all rows give a size; the values are once, few, many and, for expanded clones, a class.

J gene: TRBJ1-1
clone size: few
D gene: .
V gene: TRBV2
CDR3 protein: CASSEGGMPNTEAFF
CDR3 DNA: TGTGCCAGCAGTGAAGGGGGGATGCCGAACACTGAAGCTTTCTTT

J gene: TRBJ2-1
clone size: .
D gene: TRBD2
V gene: TRBV20-1
CDR3 protein: CSATSGTKENEQFF
CDR3 DNA: TGCAGTGCTACCTCCGGGACTAAGGAAAATGAGCAGTTCTTC

J gene: TRBJ1-1
clone size: few
D gene: .
V gene: TRBV10-3
CDR3 protein: CAISESRVLMAEAFF
CDR3 DNA: TGTGCCATCAGTGAGTCGAGGGTATTGATGGCTGAAGCTTTCTTT

J gene: TRBJ2-7
clone size: few
D gene: .
V gene: TRBV20-1
CDR3 protein: CSASWLGDGSYEQYF
CDR3 DNA: TGCAGTGCTAGTTGGTTGGGGGACGGATCCTACGAGCAGTACTTC

J gene: TRBJ1-5
clone size: .
D gene: TRBD1
V gene: TRBV20-1
CDR3 protein: CSARTGDHQPQHF
CDR3 DNA: TGCAGTGCCAGGACAGGGGATCATCAGCCCCAGCATTTT

J gene: TRBJ2-3
clone size: .
D gene: .
V gene: TRBV10-3
CDR3 protein: CAISDSADTQYF
CDR3 DNA: TGTGCCATCAGTGATTCGGCAGATACGCAGTATTTT

J gene: TRBJ2-5
clone size: .
D gene: TRBD1
V gene: TRBV11-2
CDR3 protein: CASSKDREGWTQYF
CDR3 DNA: TGTGCCAGCAGCAAGGACAGGGAAGGATGGACCCAGTACTTC

J gene: TRBJ2-7
clone size: .
D gene: .
V gene: TRBV20-1
CDR3 protein: CSARLTGSYEQYF
CDR3 DNA: TGCAGTGCCCGACTGACGGGATCCTACGAGCAGTACTTC

J gene: TRBJ2-5
clone size: few
D gene: .
V gene: TRBV5-1
CDR3 protein: CASSLETGKETQYF
CDR3 DNA: TGCGCCAGCAGCTTGGAAACCGGGAAAGAGACCCAGTACTTC

J gene: TRBJ2-3
clone size: few
D gene: .
V gene: TRBV6-2/TRBV6-3
CDR3 protein: CASSYGRGGRTDTQYF
CDR3 DNA: TGTGCCAGCAGTTACGGACGGGGCGGGCGCACAGATACGCAGTATTTT

J gene: TRBJ1-1
clone size: .
D gene: .
V gene: TRBV29-1
CDR3 protein: CSAGNGGRAFF
CDR3 DNA: TGCAGCGCAGGCAATGGGGGTCGGGCTTTCTTT

J gene: TRBJ2-3
clone size: .
D gene: .
V gene: TRBV5-1
CDR3 protein: CASRSGSYTDTQYF
CDR3 DNA: TGCGCCAGCAGGTCTGGCAGCTACACAGATACGCAGTATTTT

J gene: TRBJ1-1
clone size: .
D gene: .
V gene: TRBV20-1
CDR3 protein: CSPQGQMNTEAFF
CDR3 DNA: TGCAGTCCCCAAGGACAGATGAACACTGAAGCTTTCTTT

J gene: TRBJ2-5
clone size: few
D gene: .
V gene: TRBV20-1
CDR3 protein: CSARDHETQYF
CDR3 DNA: TGCAGTGCTAGAGATCACGAGACCCAGTACTTC

J gene: TRBJ2-1
clone size: .
D gene: TRBD2
V gene: TRBV20-1
CDR3 protein: CSARGGAEQFF
CDR3 DNA: TGCAGTGCTAGGGGAGGGGCTGAGCAGTTCTTC

J gene: TRBJ2-7
clone size: .
D gene: .
V gene: TRBV20-1
CDR3 protein: CSAKAAPYEQYF
CDR3 DNA: TGCAGTGCCAAGGCAGCCCCCTACGAGCAGTACTTC